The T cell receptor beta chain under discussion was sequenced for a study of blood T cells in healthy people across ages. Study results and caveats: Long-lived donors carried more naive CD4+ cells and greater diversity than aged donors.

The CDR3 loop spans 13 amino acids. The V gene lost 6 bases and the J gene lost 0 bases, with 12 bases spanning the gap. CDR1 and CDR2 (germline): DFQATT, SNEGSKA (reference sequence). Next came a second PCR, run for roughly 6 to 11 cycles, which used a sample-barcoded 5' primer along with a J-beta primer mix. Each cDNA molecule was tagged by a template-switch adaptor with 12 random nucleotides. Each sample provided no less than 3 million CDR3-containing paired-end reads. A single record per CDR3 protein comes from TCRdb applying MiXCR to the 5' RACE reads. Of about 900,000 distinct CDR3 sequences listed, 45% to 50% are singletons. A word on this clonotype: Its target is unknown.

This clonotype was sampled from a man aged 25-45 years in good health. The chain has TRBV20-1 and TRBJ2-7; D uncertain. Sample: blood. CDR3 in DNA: TGCAGTGCCCTCGGCCGGAGCTCCTACGAGCAGTACTTC. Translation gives CSALGRSSYEQYF.